This T cell receptor beta chain was obtained from a study of blood T cells in healthy people across ages. Whole-study results and caveats: Unknown donor CMV status possibly confounded expanded clonotype changes.

Peripheral blood was drawn, approximately 9.4 milliliters per donor. A word on this clonotype: What it binds is not known.

Using a J-beta primer mix together with a sample-barcoded 5' primer, a second PCR was run for about 6 to 11 cycles. Researchers report that each sample yielded at least 2.5 million CDR3-containing paired-end reads. TCRdb processed the 5' RACE reads anew with MiXCR; each CDR3 protein has one entry. The top ten hold 2.1% of the sample, which has roughly 2 million distinct CDR3 sequences, around half seen once. The V end lost 4 bases, the J end lost 0 bases, and 12 bases lay between the germline ends. The germline V gene encodes CDR1 MNHEY and CDR2 SMNVEV (reference sequence). This CDR3 has 15 amino acids.

This sequence joins TRBV27 and TRBJ1-2; D perhaps matches TRBD1 (5 bases). This sequence was found in a woman aged 40 to 50 in good health. Sequenced material: blood. CDR3 residues: CASSSITGPNYGYTF. CDR3 nucleotide sequence: TGTGCCAGCAGTTCGATCACGGGACCTAACTATGGCTACACCTTC.